The 21 T cell receptor beta chains given below trace back to one sample, sequenced in a study of cytomegalovirus exposure and HLA in healthy donors. The PCR contained 60 Vbeta and 13 Jbeta primers. Repertoires were generated with immunoSEQ multiplex PCR, while TCRdb's copy carries only in-frame clones and drops some. The profile shows some 190,000 clones, around 67% of them singletons. Sequencing used PBMCs. These receptors originate from a woman in her thirties in good health and CMV-seropositive.

The gene calls are TRBV6-1 and TRBJ1-5; TRBD1 matches 11 bases. Germline V gives CDR1 MNHNS, CDR2 SASEGT. The CDR3 spans 15 residues. V dropped 7 bases and J dropped 5; count of bases not matched to a gene: 7. The CDR3, as DNA: TGTGCCAGCAACCCACCGGGACAGGGGGATCAGCCCCAGCATTTT. Translating gives CASNPPGQGDQPQHF.

The V and J genes are TRBV25-1 and TRBJ2-3; TRBD2 agrees at 14 bases. CDR1 is MGHDK, CDR2 SYGVNS, per germline. V gave up 6 bases and J gave up 3 bases; unmatched junction bases: 8. CDR3 length equals 17 residues. The CDR3 sequence: CASSQTSGRALTDTQYF. CDR3 in DNA: TGTGCCAGCAGCCAGACTAGCGGGAGGGCATTGACAGATACGCAGTATTTT.

The chain links TRBV6-1 to TRBJ1-4; TRBD1 matches 7 bases. The length of the CDR3 is 15 residues. Trimming cost V 3 bases and J 8 bases; bases outside gene matches: 9. Germline values: CDR1 MNHNS, CDR2 SASEGT. CDR3: CASSERPFRGEKLFF. The CDR3 DNA is TGTGCCAGCAGTGAGCGGCCCTTCAGGGGGGAAAAACTGTTTTTT.

J is TRBJ1-2 and V is TRBV7-9; D remains ambiguous. This CDR3 has 13 amino acids. The germline V and J ends were trimmed by 5 bases and 3 bases, with 10 bases remaining between them. Germline V gene lookup returns CDR1 SEHNR and CDR2 FQNEAQ (reference sequence). The CDR3 region has the DNA TGTGCCAGCAGCCTCCCGGGGTACTATGGCTACACCTTC. Protein: CASSLPGYYGYTF. The variable domain in full, completed from reference TRBV7-9 and TRBJ1-2, reads DTGVSQNPRHKITKRGQNVTFRCDPISEHNRLYWYRQTLGQGPEFLTYFQNEAQLEKSRLLSDRFSAERPKGSFSTLEIQRTEQGDSAMYLCASSLPGYYGYTFGSGTRLTVV.

In its sample, this clone was seen once. The chain has TRBV7-9 and TRBJ1-2, with TRBD1 as a possible D gene (6 bases). Germline-derived CDR1 and CDR2 are SEHNR and FQNEAQ (reference sequence). This CDR3 is built from 14 residues. V lost 5 bases to trimming and J lost 3 bases, with 13 bases between them. The CDR3 DNA reads TGTGCCAGCAGCCCGGACAGCCACTACTATGGCTACACCTTC. Its translation: CASSPDSHYYGYTF. The variable domain in full, completed from reference TRBV7-9 and TRBJ1-2, reads DTGVSQNPRHKITKRGQNVTFRCDPISEHNRLYWYRQTLGQGPEFLTYFQNEAQLEKSRLLSDRFSAERPKGSFSTLEIQRTEQGDSAMYLCASSPDSHYYGYTFGSGTRLTVV.

CDR3 amino acids: CASSRSPPYSYEQYF. CDR3 coding DNA: TGTGCCAGCTCCCGGTCTCCTCCGTATTCCTACGAGCAGTACTTC. The chain carries TRBV18 and TRBJ2-7; no reliable D call. The V end was cut by 6 bases, the J end by 1 base, with 16 bases between. Germline V lookup: CDR1 KGHSH, CDR2 LQKENI. The CDR3 consists of 15 residues.

The J gene is TRBJ2-1, the V gene TRBV2; 8 nucleotides line up with TRBD2. The CDR3 is made up of 17 amino acids. Germline V gives CDR1 SNHLY, CDR2 FYNNEI. The J segment lost 2 bases and the V segment lost 4 bases, leaving 10 bases of the junction unmatched. CDR3 DNA: TGTGCCAGCAGTGTTGGGTTAGCGGGGCTCCCCTACAATGAGCAGTTCTTC. Its translation is CASSVGLAGLPYNEQFF.

The chain employs TRBV5-6 and TRBJ2-7, with a tentative D call TRBD1 (6 bases). V was trimmed by 2 bases and J by 0 bases, leaving 12 bases between them. The germline gives CDR1 SGHDT, CDR2 YYEEEE. There are 15 residues in the CDR3. The CDR3 nucleotides are TGTGCCAGCAGCTTCCGGACAGTCTCCTCCTACGAGCAGTACTTC. Its protein product is CASSFRTVSSYEQYF.

The V gene is TRBV6-4, the J gene TRBJ1-1; 11 nucleotides line up with TRBD1. Germline values: CDR1 MRHNA, CDR2 SNTAGT. The CDR3 consists of 15 residues. V was clipped by 5 bases and J by 4 bases; unmatched bases: 6. This CDR3 is CASSWTGGESTEAFF. The CDR3 DNA reads as TGTGCCAGCAGTTGGACAGGGGGCGAGAGCACTGAAGCTTTCTTT.

The genes are TRBV5-4 and TRBJ2-4; 11 bases are shared with TRBD1. The CDR3 contains 16 residues. J was trimmed by 1 base and V by 2 bases; bases with no gene match: 2. Germline V CDR1 and CDR2: SGHNT, YYREEE (reference sequence). The CDR3, as DNA: TGTGCCAGCAGCTTAGGGACAGGGGGGGCCAAAAACATTCAGTACTTC. It encodes CASSLGTGGAKNIQYF.

This chain uses TRBV23-1 with TRBJ1-5; 7 positions agree with TRBD1. TRBV23-1 is an open reading frame, and its role is uncertain. Trimming at V came to 6 bases and at J to 4 bases, leaving 6 bases not matched to a gene. CDR3 length: 14 amino acids. The CDR3 nucleotides are TGCGCCAGCAGGACTGGGACAGAGAATCAGCCCCAGCATTTT. Its protein is CASRTGTENQPQHF.

The CDR3 protein is CASSFPDGGPGANVLTF. CDR3 bases: TGTGCCAGCAGCTTCCCGGACGGGGGACCTGGGGCCAACGTCCTGACTTTC. The chain links TRBV9 to TRBJ2-6, with a tentative D call TRBD2 (6 bases). The CDR3 is 17 residues long. CDR1 is SGDLS, CDR2 YYNGEE, per germline. Trimming pared 4 bases from V and 2 bases from J, leaving 16 bases between.

The chain has TRBV2 and TRBJ2-2; 10 nucleotides line up with TRBD2. The CDR3 is 15 residues long. Germline V gene sequence: CDR1 SNHLY, CDR2 FYNNEI. The V and J ends lost 4 bases and 5 bases, in that order; junction bases with no gene match: 4. In DNA, the CDR3 is TGTGCCAGCAGTGCACTAGCGGGAAGTACCGGGGAGCTGTTTTTT. Residues: CASSALAGSTGELFF.

This chain connects TRBV28 to TRBJ2-3; D is unresolved. Germline V lookup: CDR1 MDHEN, CDR2 SYDVKM. Trimming removed 5 bases from V and 2 bases from J, with 8 bases in between. The CDR3 consists of 13 residues. The CDR3 reads CASSPYLTDTQYF. The CDR3 DNA sequence: TGTGCCAGCAGTCCCTACCTCACAGATACGCAGTATTTT.

The rearrangement joins TRBV11-2 to TRBJ1-2, with 9 bases fitting TRBD1. With 7 bases clipped from V and 6 bases from J, the junction kept 6 bases outside the gene matches. Germline values: CDR1 SGHAT, CDR2 FQNNGV. The CDR3 consists of 13 residues. Written as DNA, the CDR3 is TGTGCCAGCACCGATCGGACAGGGGATGGCTACACCTTC. Its protein product is CASTDRTGDGYTF.

The V call is TRBV28, the J call TRBJ1-2; D is ambiguous. V shed 6 bases and J shed 4 bases, with 12 bases lying between them. This CDR3 comprises 13 residues. Per the germline V gene, CDR1 is MDHEN and CDR2 is SYDVKM. The CDR3 here is CASSPDTPYGYTF. CDR3 bases: TGTGCCAGCAGCCCAGACACGCCCTATGGCTACACCTTC.

This CDR3 is CASSRGGGNIYNEQFF. The CDR3 nucleotides read TGCGCCAGCAGCCGTGGGGGGGGTAATATCTACAATGAGCAGTTCTTC. The chain couples TRBV5-1 to TRBJ2-1, with 7 nucleotides matching TRBD2. Germline V gene lookup returns CDR1 SGHRS and CDR2 YFSETQ. Germline trimming cut 4 bases from V and 3 bases from J; bases unmatched to any gene: 10. The CDR3 has 16 amino acids.

V usage is TRBV6-1 and J usage is TRBJ2-4, with D possibly TRBD2 on 5 matching bases. Germline V lookup: CDR1 MNHNS, CDR2 SASEGT. The CDR3 has 15 residues. The V and J ends lost 2 bases and 6 bases respectively, with 14 bases between them. The CDR3 nucleotides are TGTGCCAGCAGTGAACTCGGAGGCTCGGCAAACATTCAGTACTTC. It codes for CASSELGGSANIQYF.

Worth noting for this clone: One end of the junction varies from germline; a read error may be responsible. V and J are TRBV7-9 and TRBJ2-7; maybe TRBD2 (5 bases). Germline CDR1 reads SEHNR; CDR2 reads FQNEAQ (reference sequence). The CDR3 runs 15 residues. The CDR3 DNA reads TGTTCCAGCAGCTTAGTGAGGGCTGGGCTCTACGAGCAGTACTTC. Amino acids: CSSSLVRAGLYEQYF.

The chain joins TRBV27 to TRBJ2-1; no definite D call. Trimming cost V 2 bases and J 2 bases, with 7 bases left between them. CDR3 length equals 14 residues. CDR1 and CDR2 from the germline V gene are MNHEY and SMNVEV (reference sequence). The CDR3 is CASSLGGTYNEQFF. The CDR3 nucleotides read TGTGCCAGCAGTTTAGGCGGAACCTACAATGAGCAGTTCTTC.

The V gene is TRBV7-9, the J gene TRBJ2-7; tentative D call: TRBD2 (7 bases). V was cut by 1 base and J by 0 bases, with 13 bases left in between. Germline CDR1 SEHNR, CDR2 FQNEAQ (reference sequence). This CDR3 is built from 16 residues. The CDR3 reads CASSLVAGAISYEQYF. The CDR3 nucleotides are TGTGCCAGCAGCTTAGTGGCGGGGGCGATCTCCTACGAGCAGTACTTC.